This paragraph covers one TCR beta chain sequence. These data come from a study of identical twins. TCRdb independently ran MiXCR on the 5' RACE reads; one entry per CDR3 protein. The sample shows about 890,000 distinct CDR3 sequences, around an eighth of them seen only once. V dropped 3 bases and J dropped 2 bases, with 12 bases sitting between them. This CDR3 has 15 residues. Germline V CDR1 and CDR2: WNHNN, SYGVQD (reference sequence). This sample also belongs to another study, concerning yellow fever vaccine responses in identical twins.

This sequence originates from a woman between 18 and 29 years old in good health. The chain joins TRBV10-1 to TRBJ2-3, with D hard to call. The specimen sequenced was PBMCs. The CDR3 loop is CASSEWARTTDTQYF. DNA for the CDR3: TGCGCCAGCAGTGAATGGGCCCGCACCACAGATACGCAGTATTTT.